This T cell receptor (beta chain) was identified during a study of PD-1 blockade in mismatch repair-deficient tumors. V lost 3 bases and J lost 3; bases outside the gene matches: 2. This CDR3 comprises 15 residues. Germline V gene sequence: CDR1 WSHSY, CDR2 SAAADI. Findings and limits, study-wide: Tumor-resident clones, often undetectable pretreatment in blood, expanded then contracted after pembrolizumab.

The protocol was immunoSEQ multiplex PCR, while the TCRdb copy is restricted to in-frame clones and leaves out a portion. The repertoire consists of around 100,000 clones, with approximately 80% occurring once and the leading ten covering roughly 4.5%. On this clone: Its antigen is unknown.

Mismatch repair deficiency was confirmed in all patients, by PCR or immunohistochemistry. TCRs were sequenced from a few patients responding to pembrolizumab. The receptor was derived from an adult with mismatch repair-deficient cancer. The source was peripheral blood, collected roughly 13 months after starting pembrolizumab. The chain recombines TRBV10-2 with TRBJ2-5; 12 bases fit TRBD2. The CDR3 is CASSERLAGEETQYF. DNA for the CDR3: TGCGCCAGCAGTGAAAGACTAGCGGGAGAAGAGACCCAGTACTTC.